One sample yielded the 16 T cell receptor beta chains listed below, sequenced in a study of T-cell reconstitution after alpha-beta-depleted transplantation in children. As it was prepared, the TCRbeta library received unique molecular identifiers. TCRdb fed the PCR reads into MiXCR, producing one record per CDR3 protein. The table includes over 120,000 distinct CDR3 sequences, 7.5% to 9% detected once. This sample comprised PBMCs, mostly from graft donor cells, obtained 180 days after TCRalphabeta/CD19-depleted stem cell transplant. Source of these receptors: a female patient between 2 and 10 years old who had a stem cell transplant for congenital amegakaryocytic thrombocytopenia, so the T cells may come from the graft donor.

In its sample, this clonotype was seen many times. V usage is TRBV4-1 and J usage is TRBJ2-1; 9 bases are shared with TRBD2. The CDR3 extends over 17 amino acids. J gave up 7 bases and V 0 bases, and 10 bases lay outside the gene matches. The germline CDR1 and CDR2 sequences are MGHRA and YSYEKL. The CDR3: CASSQDPGGRAKNEQFF. The CDR3 coding sequence is TGCGCCAGCAGCCAAGATCCGGGCGGGAGGGCCAAAAATGAGCAGTTCTTC.

Many counts were recorded for this clonotype. This chain connects TRBV20-1 to TRBJ1-3, with 9 bases aligning to TRBD1. Germline-derived CDR1 and CDR2 are DFQATT and SNEGSKA (reference sequence). Germline trimming cut 0 bases from V and 4 bases from J; bases unmatched to any gene: 7. The CDR3 consists of 16 residues. The CDR3 sequence: CSARDARQGVGNTIYF. DNA of the CDR3: TGCAGTGCTAGAGATGCGAGACAGGGGGTGGGAAACACCATATATTTT.

This clonotype was seen more than once but under ten times. As DNA, the CDR3 is TGCGCCAGCAGTCAATTCCACCTTAACAATGAGCAGTTCTTC. Translated, it gives CASSQFHLNNEQFF. This rearrangement joins TRBV23-1 to TRBJ2-1; D gene ambiguous. TRBV23-1 belongs to the ORF category, with a function that is uncertain. There are 14 residues in the CDR3. With 1 base removed from V and 5 bases from J, the gap between germline ends came to 9 bases.

This clonotype was counted between two and nine times. The chain recombines TRBV20-1 with TRBJ2-7, with TRBD2 identical over 11 bases. Germline CDR1 and CDR2: DFQATT and SNEGSKA (reference sequence). The J segment lost 3 bases and the V segment lost 1 base, leaving 5 bases of the junction unmatched. The CDR3 runs to 15 residues. The CDR3 is CSARAGLAGVYEQYF. The DNA of the CDR3 is TGCAGTGCTAGAGCCGGACTAGCGGGTGTCTACGAGCAGTACTTC.

Concerning this clonotype: One base away lies a much larger clone, so this may be a sequencing read error. The chain carries TRBV7-3 and TRBJ2-7; the D gene is possibly TRBD1 (5 bases). Germline loops: CDR1 SGHTA, CDR2 FQGTGA. This CDR3 has 15 amino acids. DNA of the CDR3: TGTGCCAGCAGCTTAGATTCAGGGCCGGGCTACGGGCAGTACTTC. Encoded protein: CASSLDSGPGYGQYF.

This clonotype has at least ten counts. The CDR3 loop is CASSPRTGNTDTQYF. The CDR3 nucleotides are TGTGCCAGCAGCCCCCGCACAGGGAACACAGATACGCAGTATTTT. The rearrangement uses TRBV9 and TRBJ2-3; a weak D match, TRBD1 (6 bases). The CDR3 loop spans 15 amino acids. Trimming cost V 4 bases and J 2 bases, with 14 bases left between them. The germline gives CDR1 SGDLS, CDR2 YYNGEE.

This clonotype was seen a handful of times. V is TRBV19 and J is TRBJ2-1, with 11 bases fitting TRBD2. Germline V gene data show CDR1 as LNHDA and CDR2 as SQIVND (reference sequence). V shed 5 bases and J 10 bases; nucleotides not matched to a gene: 7. The CDR3 spans 14 residues. The CDR3 bases are TGTGCCAGTAGTCAGCTAGCGGGGGGCCAAGAGCAGTTCTTC. It is translated as CASSQLAGGQEQFF.

The table lists this clonotype with many counts. Written as DNA, the CDR3 is TGTGCCAGCAGTTCGATACCGGGTGAGCAGTTCTTC. Its translation is CASSSIPGEQFF. The chain is built from TRBV28 and TRBJ2-1; D is unclear. Germline assignment: CDR1 MDHEN and CDR2 SYDVKM. The CDR3 length is 12 residues. V was pared by 4 bases and J by 9 bases, with 10 bases between.

This clonotype has at least ten counts. Written as DNA, the CDR3 is TGCGCCAGCAGCTTCCGGGACAGGTACAATGAGCAGTTCTTC. Residues: CASSFRDRYNEQFF. This chain links TRBV5-1 with TRBJ2-1; 8 bases match TRBD1. The V gene's germline CDR1 is SGHRS and CDR2 YFSETQ. V was pared by 2 bases and J by 4 bases, with 2 bases of the junction left unmatched. This CDR3 region has 14 residues.

This clonotype was seen ten or more times. This sequence joins TRBV28 and TRBJ1-4; 9 bases are a match to TRBD1. After removal of 4 bases from V and 4 bases from J, the junction contained 7 bases not matched to a gene. The CDR3 loop spans 16 amino acids. Germline V gene lookup returns CDR1 MDHEN and CDR2 SYDVKM. CDR3 DNA sequence: TGTGCCAGCAGTTCGATCCCGACAGGGGGTAATGAAAAACTGTTTTTT. Its translation is CASSSIPTGGNEKLFF. Together with reference TRBV28 and TRBJ1-4, the CDR3 gives the full variable domain: DVKVTQSSRYLVKRTGEKVFLECVQDMDHENMFWYRQDPGLGLRLIYFSYDVKMKEKGDIPEGYSVSREKKERFSLILESASTNQTSMYLCASSSIPTGGNEKLFFGSGTQLSVL.

The sample holds many counts of this clonotype. The rearrangement uses TRBV7-9 and TRBJ1-3; a possible D gene is TRBD1 (5 bases). V gave up 11 bases and J gave up 4 bases, with 15 bases separating them. CDR3 length: 13 amino acids. The germline CDR1 and CDR2 sequences are SEHNR and FQNEAQ (reference sequence). In DNA, the CDR3 is TGTGCCCTCCTGTGGGGGAAAGGAAACACCATATATTTT. Its protein product is CALLWGKGNTIYF.

This clonotype was seen ten or more times. The chain combines TRBV6-1 with TRBJ2-3; TRBD1 aligns across 9 bases. Germline CDR1 is MNHNS and CDR2 is SASEGT. The CDR3 spans 17 residues. The junction had 12 bases not matched to a gene; V was cut back by 7 bases and J by 1 base. CDR3 region: CASTGQGTFTRTDTQYF. CDR3 coding DNA: TGTGCCAGCACGGGACAGGGAACTTTTACGCGCACAGATACGCAGTATTTT.

This clonotype has a handful of counts. The chain recombines TRBV20-1 with TRBJ2-1; perhaps TRBD1 as D (6 bases). The CDR3 consists of 12 residues. V was cut by 6 bases and J by 5 bases, with 11 bases left in between. Germline-derived CDR1 and CDR2 are DFQATT and SNEGSKA (reference sequence). CDR3 amino acids: CSADRTNNEQFF. The CDR3 nucleotides are TGCAGTGCAGACAGGACCAACAATGAGCAGTTCTTC.

There are many counts of this clonotype. The chain couples TRBV20-1 to TRBJ2-3; 12 positions match TRBD2. CDR3 size: 15 residues. In germline, CDR1 is DFQATT, CDR2 SNEGSKA (reference sequence). V shed 1 base and J 3 bases; nucleotides not matched to a gene: 2. The CDR3 DNA is TGCAGTGCTAGAGGGCTAGCGGGAGGGACAGATACGCAGTATTTT. It codes for CSARGLAGGTDTQYF.

As concerns this clonotype: At one end, the junction sequence differs from germline, possibly due to a read error. The rearrangement links TRBV20-1 to TRBJ2-2; D is possibly TRBD2 (6 bases). Germline CDR1 is DFQATT and CDR2 is SNEGSKA (reference sequence). The CDR3 extends over 13 amino acids. CDR3 DNA: TGCAGTGCCCAGCGGGCCACGGGCGGGGAGCTGTTTTTC. Its translation is CSAQRATGGELFF.

In this sample, this clonotype turned up many times. The chain employs TRBV20-1 and TRBJ1-5, with D unclear. V was clipped by 1 base and J by 11 bases, with 18 bases between them. The CDR3 totals 14 residues. Germline CDR1 and CDR2: DFQATT and SNEGSKA (reference sequence). The CDR3 reads CSARGGYTGSAQHF. DNA for the CDR3: TGCAGTGCTAGAGGGGGTTACACGGGATCAGCCCAGCATTTT.